The rows below give T cell receptor beta chains drawn from one sample of a study of OX40 agonist ivuxolimab in advanced cancers. Generated by immunoSEQ multiplex PCR, the TCRdb table keeps only in-frame clones and is missing some. The sample has about 93,000 clones, 92% seen once. The sample in question was CD4+ or CD8+ T cells sorted from blood, obtained in a trial of the OX40 agonist ivuxolimab. The source of these receptors is an adult with an advanced solid tumor such as melanoma, head and neck, liver or kidney cancer. CDR3s include the opening cysteine and the closing phenylalanine or tryptophan. D genes are given only for firm matches. Clone size appears in some rows only: once, few, many, or a class for an expanded clone.

>16|TRBV2|TRBD2|.|TRBJ2-1
CASSEDGRAEFGEQFF
TGTGCCAGCAGTGAAGACGGGAGGGCCGAATTTGGTGAGCAGTTCTTC
>12|TRBV19|.|.|TRBJ2-7
CASSTQASEQYF
TGTGCCAGTAGTACCCAGGCCAGCGAGCAGTACTTC
>13|TRBV6-5|.|.|TRBJ2-5
CASSYTARETQYF
TGTGCCAGCAGTTATACAGCTAGAGAGACCCAGTACTTC
>13|TRBV18|.|.|TRBJ2-3
CASSRDPTDTQYF
TGTGCCAGCTCACGGGACCCCACAGATACGCAGTATTTT
>15|TRBV6-5|.|.|TRBJ2-1
CASSYSREHYNEQFF
TGTGCCAGCAGTTACTCCCGGGAACACTACAATGAGCAGTTCTTC
>14|TRBV7-2|TRBD1|.|TRBJ2-7
CASSSGQGFHEQYF
TGTGCCAGCAGCTCGGGACAGGGGTTCCACGAGCAGTACTTC
>15|TRBV27|TRBD1|.|TRBJ1-5
CASSYRQGVAQPQHF
TGTGCCAGCAGTTATCGACAGGGGGTGGCTCAGCCCCAGCATTTT
>12|TRBV29-1|.|once|TRBJ2-5
CSVAQIKETQYF
TGCAGCGTTGCACAGATAAAAGAGACCCAGTACTTC
>17|TRBV5-4|TRBD1|.|TRBJ2-3
CASSRHLTGGGTDTQYF
TGTGCCAGCAGCCGACACTTAACAGGGGGCGGGACAGATACGCAGTATTTT
>14|TRBV5-1|.|.|TRBJ1-4
CASSLATDNEKLFF
TGCGCCAGCAGCTTGGCCACGGATAATGAAAAACTGTTTTTT
>16|TRBV7-9|TRBD1|.|TRBJ2-6
CASSFRTGTGANVLTF
TGTGCCAGCAGCTTCCGGACAGGGACCGGGGCCAACGTCCTGACTTTC
>15|TRBV10-2|TRBD2|.|TRBJ2-1
CASIQRGFTDNEQFF
TGCGCCAGCATTCAGCGGGGGTTCACCGACAATGAGCAGTTCTTC
>13|TRBV13|TRBD1|.|TRBJ2-7
CASSLDRAYEQYF
TGTGCCAGCAGCTTGGACAGGGCCTACGAGCAGTACTTC
>18|TRBV5-1|.|.|TRBJ2-5
CASSLGALLTGYQETQYF
TGCGCCAGCAGCTTAGGGGCACTCCTAACAGGATACCAAGAGACCCAGTACTTC
>15|TRBV5-1|TRBD1|.|TRBJ1-4
CASSLQGLANEKLFF
TGCGCCAGCAGCTTACAGGGGCTGGCTAATGAAAAACTGTTTTTT
>16|TRBV10-2|TRBD2|.|TRBJ2-2
CASSEGGGSVTGELFF
TGCGCCAGCAGTGAGGGCGGGGGGTCTGTCACCGGGGAGCTGTTTTTT
>18|TRBV4-2|TRBD1|once|TRBJ1-6
CASSQEVGGGTGVIPLHF
TGTGCCAGCAGCCAAGAGGTGGGAGGAGGGACAGGGGTCATCCCCCTCCACTTT
>16|TRBV18|.|.|TRBJ1-5
CASSPPTGGRNQPQHF
TGTGCCAGCTCACCACCGACAGGCGGCAGGAATCAGCCCCAGCATTTT
>16|TRBV7-9|TRBD1|.|TRBJ1-3
CASSSQGQGDGNTIYF
TGTGCCAGCAGCTCCCAGGGACAGGGGGATGGAAACACCATATATTTT
>11|TRBV30|.|few|TRBJ2-2
CAWSRTGELFF
TGTGCCTGGAGCCGTACCGGGGAGCTGTTTTTT
>14|TRBV18|TRBD1|once|TRBJ2-7
CASSPGTGIYEQYF
TGTGCCAGCTCACCGGGGACAGGGATCTACGAGCAGTACTTC
>14|TRBV9|TRBD1|.|TRBJ2-1
CASSVATGGYEQFF
TGTGCCAGCAGCGTAGCGACAGGGGGCTATGAGCAGTTCTTC
>17|TRBV5-4|TRBD1|.|TRBJ1-3
CASSQGGRGPSGNTIYF
TGTGCCAGCAGCCAAGGTGGCAGGGGGCCCTCTGGAAACACCATATATTTT
>15|TRBV6-1|.|.|TRBJ1-2
CASSPTFGGLNDYTF
TGTGCCAGCAGTCCTACTTTCGGGGGTTTAAATGACTACACCTTC
>18|TRBV4-2|TRBD2|.|TRBJ2-7
CASSQDLSTSGIYYEQYF
TGTGCCAGCAGCCAAGACTTATCAACTAGCGGGATCTATTACGAGCAGTACTTC
>13|TRBV6-5|.|once|TRBJ1-2
CASSYPGAHGYTF
TGTGCCAGCAGTTACCCGGGGGCGCATGGCTACACCTTC
>17|TRBV9|.|.|TRBJ1-6
CASSRDPRRSYNSPLHF
TGTGCCAGCAGCCGGGACCCCCGACGCTCCTATAATTCACCCCTCCACTTT
>15|TRBV5-1|.|.|TRBJ1-2
CASSFDGTSSYGYTF
TGCGCCAGCAGTTTTGACGGGACATCATCCTATGGCTACACCTTC
>16|TRBV7-9|TRBD2|.|TRBJ2-2
CASSLVAGVGTGELFF
TGTGCCAGCAGCTTAGTAGCGGGAGTTGGCACCGGGGAGCTGTTTTTT
>18|TRBV4-1|TRBD2|.|TRBJ2-3
CASSQGSAGVGWADTQYF
TGCGCCAGCAGCCAAGGATCAGCGGGAGTGGGGTGGGCAGATACGCAGTATTTT
>15|TRBV5-6|.|.|TRBJ1-4
CASSFSGGGMRKLFF
TGTGCCAGCAGCTTTTCCGGAGGGGGGATGAGGAAACTGTTTTTT
>14|TRBV5-4|TRBD1|once|TRBJ1-2
CASSSQGVNYGYTF
TGTGCCAGCAGCTCACAGGGGGTAAACTATGGCTACACCTTC
>13|TRBV6-1|.|.|TRBJ1-3
CASGSGQGNTIYF
TGTGCCAGCGGGTCAGGGCAGGGAAACACCATATATTTT
>12|TRBV6-5|.|.|TRBJ1-2
CASSELLYGYTF
TGTGCCAGCAGTGAACTGCTCTATGGCTACACCTTC
>13|TRBV6-6|.|.|TRBJ1-4
CALKGATNEKLFF
TGTGCCCTAAAGGGAGCAACTAATGAAAAACTGTTTTTT
>14|TRBV27|TRBD1|.|TRBJ2-7
CASRGTGATYEQYF
TGTGCCAGCAGGGGGACAGGGGCAACCTACGAGCAGTACTTC
>15|TRBV19|TRBD1|once|TRBJ1-2
CASSIQAGGPYGYTF
TGTGCCAGTAGTATTCAAGCAGGGGGTCCCTATGGCTACACCTTC
>13|TRBV5-1|.|.|TRBJ1-4
CASSLRDNEKLFF
TGCGCCAGCAGCCTCCGGGACAATGAAAAACTGTTTTTT
>12|TRBV2|.|.|TRBJ1-2
CASRNWDYGYTF
TGTGCCAGCAGGAACTGGGACTATGGCTACACCTTC
>15|TRBV5-1|TRBD1|once|TRBJ2-7
CASSLQGQGAYEQYF
TGCGCCAGCAGCCTGCAGGGACAGGGGGCGTACGAGCAGTACTTC
>16|TRBV18|TRBD2|.|TRBJ2-1
CASSPPAAGGYNEQFF
TGTGCCAGCTCACCACCAGCTGCGGGGGGATACAATGAGCAGTTCTTC
>14|TRBV6-1|.|.|TRBJ1-4
CASNSRGPNEKLFF
TGTGCCAGCAACTCGCGGGGACCCAATGAAAAACTGTTTTTT
>14|TRBV6-5|.|.|TRBJ2-7
CASSYDSRAYEQYF
TGTGCCAGCAGTTACGACTCGCGGGCCTACGAGCAGTACTTC
>16|TRBV18|TRBD2|.|TRBJ2-7
CASSPLSGGGGYEQYF
TGTGCCAGCTCACCACTTAGCGGGGGGGGCGGCTACGAGCAGTACTTC
>14|TRBV12-1|.|.|TRBJ2-7
CASSYGDLPYEQYF
TGTGCCAGCAGCTATGGGGATTTACCCTACGAGCAGTACTTC
>16|TRBV5-1|.|.|TRBJ2-5
CASSLVRSAGQETQYF
TGCGCCAGCAGCTTGGTGCGTTCGGCAGGTCAAGAGACCCAGTACTTC
>12|TRBV6-6|.|.|TRBJ2-2
CASRKNTGELFF
TGTGCCAGCAGGAAGAACACCGGGGAGCTGTTTTTT
>14|TRBV6-5|.|.|TRBJ1-6
CASSPRSYNSPLHF
TGTGCCAGCAGCCCTCGTTCCTATAATTCACCCCTCCACTTT
>14|TRBV21-1|.|.|TRBJ2-7
CASSKARHGGEQYF
TGTGCCAGCAGCAAAGCACGGCACGGCGGCGAGCAGTACTTC
>14|TRBV27|.|.|TRBJ1-5
CASAQTTANQPQHF
TGTGCCAGCGCACAAACGACAGCCAATCAGCCCCAGCATTTT
>16|TRBV9|TRBD2|once|TRBJ2-1
CASSYGTSGIGNEQFF
TGTGCCAGCAGCTATGGGACTAGCGGAATCGGCAATGAGCAGTTCTTC
>15|TRBV6-5|TRBD2|.|TRBJ2-7
CASRISGRFSYEQYF
TGTGCCAGCAGGATCAGCGGGAGGTTCTCCTACGAGCAGTACTTC
>19|TRBV5-1|TRBD1|.|TRBJ2-7
CASSLAPDRGRGSSYEQYF
TGCGCCAGCAGCTTGGCCCCAGACAGGGGACGGGGGAGCTCCTACGAGCAGTACTTC
>12|TRBV5-1|.|.|TRBJ2-1
CASSLNGVGQFF
TGCGCCAGCAGCTTGAACGGGGTAGGGCAGTTCTTC
>16|TRBV18|TRBD1|.|TRBJ2-1
CASSPSSGQDYNEQFF
TGTGCCAGCTCACCATCGTCGGGACAGGACTACAATGAGCAGTTCTTC
>16|TRBV11-2|.|.|TRBJ2-1
CASSLDPPGRYNEQFF
TGTGCCAGCAGCTTAGACCCCCCGGGACGATACAATGAGCAGTTCTTC
>15|TRBV4-1|.|.|TRBJ2-7
CASSQAGGQPYEQYF
TGCGCCAGCAGCCAAGCCGGGGGCCAGCCCTACGAGCAGTACTTC
>13|TRBV5-1|TRBD1|.|TRBJ2-7
CASSLGDRDEQYF
TGCGCCAGCAGCTTGGGGGACAGGGACGAGCAGTACTTC
>17|TRBV10-3|.|.|TRBJ2-3
CAISQNGGPKAGDTQYF
TGTGCCATCAGTCAAAACGGAGGGCCAAAGGCCGGGGATACGCAGTATTTT